This T cell receptor beta chain is drawn from a study of PD-1 blockade in classical Hodgkin lymphoma. Study-wide findings and caveats: The CD4+ diversity rise by C4D1 was clearest in complete responders.

A remark on this clone: Its cognate antigen is unknown.

The patients all showed relapse after autologous stem cell transplantation, while their brentuximab vedotin exposure varied. TCRdb's table, derived via immunoSEQ multiplex PCR, lists solely in-frame clones and lacks some. The table records some 93,000 clones, 75% to 90% of them present only once. This sequence was found in a human donor with classical Hodgkin lymphoma. This specimen was peripheral blood mononuclear cells (PBMCs), taken before the second cycle of nivolumab.

CDR3 loop: CASSLVSTDTQYF. The CDR3 DNA reads as TGCGCCAGCAGCTTGGTCAGCACAGATACGCAGTATTTT. This sequence joins TRBV5-1 and TRBJ2-3; unclear D gene. The CDR3 is 13 residues long. CDR1 is SGHRS and CDR2 is YFSETQ in the germline V gene. Trimming stripped 0 bases from V and 0 bases from J, with 2 bases between.